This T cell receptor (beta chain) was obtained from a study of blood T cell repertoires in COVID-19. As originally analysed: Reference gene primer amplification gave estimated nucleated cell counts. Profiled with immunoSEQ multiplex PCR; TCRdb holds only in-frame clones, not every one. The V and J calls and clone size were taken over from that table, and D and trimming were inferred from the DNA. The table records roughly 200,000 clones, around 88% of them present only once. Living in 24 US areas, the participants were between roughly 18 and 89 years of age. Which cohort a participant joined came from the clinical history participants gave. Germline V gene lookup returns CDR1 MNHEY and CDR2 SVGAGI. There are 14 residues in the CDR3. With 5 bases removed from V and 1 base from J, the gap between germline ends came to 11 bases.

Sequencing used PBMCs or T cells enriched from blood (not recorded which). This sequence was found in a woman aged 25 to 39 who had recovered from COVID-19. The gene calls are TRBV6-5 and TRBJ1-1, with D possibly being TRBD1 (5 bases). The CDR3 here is CASSPQGWNTEAFF. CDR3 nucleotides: TGTGCCAGCAGTCCCCAGGGTTGGAACACTGAAGCTTTCTTT.